This TCR beta chain stems from a study of T cells in Graves' hyperthyroidism and ophthalmopathy. On the study more broadly: Any treatment followed the collection of peripheral blood at initial diagnosis.

This clonotype was seen a handful of times. At one of its ends the junction is not consistent with the germline gene, which may arise from a read error. Amplified regions were TCR beta CDR3 sequences from RNA transcripts. Using the HTBI primer set, a first-round RT-PCR was run on the TCR CDR3. One entry per CDR3 protein, called by TCRdb with MiXCR from the multiplex PCR reads. The table shows around 600,000 distinct CDR3 sequences, with more than 13% occurring only once. Every diagnosis used clinical symptoms, serum thyroxine and TRAb, thyroid ultrasound and orbital computed tomography. Source material for PBMCs was around 10 ml fresh peripheral blood. The CDR3 contains 13 residues. Germline values: CDR1 MNHEY, CDR2 SVGEGT.

This rearrangement joins TRBV6-2 or TRBV6-3 to TRBJ2-7; D remains unclear. The source material was blood. The receptor's source is a woman in her late teens or twenties with Graves' ophthalmopathy. The CDR3, as DNA: TGTGCCTGCAGTTGGCCACGCTGGAACGAGCAGTACTTC. Translated, it gives CACSWPRWNEQYF.